This entry lists 7 T cell receptor beta chains sequenced from one sample in a study of blood T cell repertoires in COVID-19. Sequencing was performed with immunoSEQ multiplex PCR; in TCRdb, only in-frame clones are kept and a portion is missing. The sample gives 150,000 to 200,000 clones, about 77% of which show up once; 17% is in the top ten. Sequencing was carried out using PBMCs or T cells enriched from blood (not recorded which). The origin of the receptors is a woman aged 50 to 65 with acute COVID-19.

J is TRBJ1-2 and V is TRBV29-1; D is unresolved. Germline CDR1 and CDR2: SQVTM and ANQGSEA. The CDR3 spans 10 residues. V lost 7 bases, J lost 8 bases, and 11 bases lay in between. The CDR3 nucleotides are TGCAGCGCCTTTCTCCTAGGCTACACCTTC. This encodes CSAFLLGYTF.

The genes are TRBV19 and TRBJ1-5; 8 bases map to TRBD1. Germline CDR1 and CDR2: LNHDA and SQIVND (reference sequence). V dropped 6 bases and J dropped 2; count of bases not matched to a gene: 6. The CDR3 covers 15 residues. CDR3 residues: CASRQTGGGNQPQHF. The DNA for the CDR3 is TGTGCCAGTAGGCAAACAGGGGGGGGCAATCAGCCCCAGCATTTT.

This sequence joins TRBV5-1 and TRBJ2-5; no definite D call. Germline V gene data show CDR1 as SGHRS and CDR2 as YFSETQ. The CDR3 consists of 16 residues. V lost 4 bases and J lost 4, with 20 bases in between. CDR3 protein: CASSTPNSVFRETQYF. Here the CDR3 DNA reads TGCGCCAGCAGCACCCCGAACTCGGTGTTCCGAGAGACCCAGTACTTC. Variable domain in full (rest from reference TRBV5-1 and TRBJ2-5): KAGVTQTPRYLIKTRGQQVTLSCSPISGHRSVSWYQQTPGQGLQFLFEYFSETQRNKGNFPGRFSGRQFSNSRSEMNVSTLELGDSALYLCASSTPNSVFRETQYFGPGTRLLVL.

The chain combines TRBV19 with TRBJ1-5; 8 nucleotides line up with TRBD1. The CDR3 totals 15 residues. V trimming: 3 bases; J trimming: 7 bases; junction bases outside the gene matches: 8. CDR1 is LNHDA and CDR2 is SQIVND in the germline V gene (reference sequence). The CDR3 here is CASSIDRGGRQPQHF. CDR3 DNA: TGTGCCAGTAGTATCGACAGGGGAGGACGGCAGCCCCAGCATTTT.

The chain recombines TRBV6-1 with TRBJ2-7; a weak D match, TRBD1 (5 bases). Trimming pared 3 bases from V and 7 bases from J, leaving 16 bases between. The V gene's germline CDR1 is MNHNS and CDR2 SASEGT. This CDR3 is 14 amino acids long. The CDR3 coding sequence is TGTGCCAGCAGTGAGGTTGGCAGGGTGGGGGAGCAGTACGTC. It codes for CASSEVGRVGEQYV.

The J gene is TRBJ1-5, the V gene TRBV9; the match to TRBD1 covers 9 bases. CDR1 SGDLS and CDR2 YYNGEE come from the germline V gene. Trimming took 3 bases from V and 7 from J; bases not matched to a gene: 5. This CDR3 has 14 residues. The CDR3, as DNA: TGTGCCAGCAGCGCCCCGGGGACAGGGCAGCCCCAGCATTTT. It is translated as CASSAPGTGQPQHF.

This sequence joins TRBV28 and TRBJ1-1; 7 bases agree with TRBD1. V shed 5 bases and J 0 bases; nucleotides not matched to a gene: 6. Germline-derived CDR1 and CDR2 are MDHEN and SYDVKM. CDR3 length: 15 amino acids. DNA for the CDR3: TGTGCCAGCAGTCCGGGGGACAGATTGAACACTGAAGCTTTCTTT. Amino acid sequence: CASSPGDRLNTEAFF. The complete variable domain, with remaining parts taken from reference TRBV28 and TRBJ1-1, reads DVKVTQSSRYLVKRTGEKVFLECVQDMDHENMFWYRQDPGLGLRLIYFSYDVKMKEKGDIPEGYSVSREKKERFSLILESASTNQTSMYLCASSPGDRLNTEAFFGQGTRLTVV.